This T cell receptor beta chain was captured by sequencing in a study of blood T cell repertoires in COVID-19. The repertoire was sequenced with immunoSEQ multiplex PCR; TCRdb's copy has only in-frame clones and lacks some. The sample holds 200,000 to 300,000 clones, around four fifths seen once. The clonotype was recovered from a woman aged 60-75 years with active or convalescent COVID-19. The sequenced material came from peripheral blood.

The CDR3 DNA reads TGCGCCAGCACGGGGGGGTTCTACAATGAGCAGTTCTTC. This encodes CASTGGFYNEQFF. The chain has TRBV4-1 and TRBJ2-1; TRBD2 agrees at 8 bases. CDR1 and CDR2 from the germline V gene are MGHRA and YSYEKL. This CDR3 comprises 13 residues. With V trimmed by 7 bases and J by 3 bases, 2 bases remained unmatched.